The rows below give T cell receptor beta chains drawn from one sample of a study of T cells in Graves' hyperthyroidism and ophthalmopathy. One entry per CDR3 protein, called by TCRdb with MiXCR from the multiplex PCR reads. The repertoire holds approximately 400,000 distinct CDR3 sequences, with 14% to 15% as singletons. Sequences were obtained from blood. The source is a woman in her 30s with Graves' hyperthyroidism. The CDR3 runs from the conserved cysteine through the conserved F or W. The D gene is left open where the match is weak. Clone size is given for some rows only: seen once, a few or many times, or a class if the clone is expanded.

CASSRDRRIEAFF	TGTGCCAGTAGCCGGGACAGGCGGATTGAAGCTTTCTTT	TRBD1	13	TRBV2	many	TRBJ1-1
CASSLREGFTGELFF	TGCGCCAGCAGCTTGCGGGAGGGGTTCACCGGGGAGCTGTTTTTT	TRBD2	15	TRBV5-1	few	TRBJ2-2
CASLIPGTGGWLAFF	TGTGCCAGCCTTATACCCGGGACAGGAGGCTGGCTTGCTTTCTTT	TRBD1	15	TRBV27	few	TRBJ1-1
CSAGLAAGMGELFF	TGCAGCGCCGGACTAGCGGCCGGTATGGGGGAGCTGTTTTTT	TRBD2	14	TRBV29-1	few	TRBJ2-2
CASSQKGLNTEAFF	TGTGCCAGCAGCCAAAAGGGGTTGAACACTGAAGCTTTCTTT	.	14	TRBV7-9	.	TRBJ1-1
CASRELGTSGSQTGELFF	TGTGCCAGCAGGGAACTCGGGACTAGCGGGAGTCAGACCGGGGAGCTGTTTTTT	TRBD2	18	TRBV6-1	many	TRBJ2-2
CASSPPGGQPQHF	TGTGCCAGCTCACCACCGGGGGGGCAGCCCCAGCATTTT	.	13	TRBV18	few	TRBJ1-5
CASTNSGRTQETQYF	TGTGCCAGCACTAACAGCGGGAGAACCCAAGAGACCCAGTACTTC	TRBD2	15	TRBV28	many	TRBJ2-5
CASSQQEYTGELFF	TGTGCCAGCAGCCAACAAGAATACACCGGGGAGCTGTTTTTT	.	14	TRBV7-9	few	TRBJ2-2
CASSAGTSSGNTIYF	TGTGCCAGCAGTGCCGGGACGTCATCTGGAAACACCATATATTTT	.	15	TRBV6-1	.	TRBJ1-3
CASSSGGNTQYF	TGCGCCAGCAGCTCAGGGGGCAATACGCAGTATTTT	TRBD1	12	TRBV5-1	.	TRBJ2-3
CSAAPSGRVKYNEQFF	TGCAGTGCGGCCCCTAGCGGGAGGGTAAAGTACAATGAGCAGTTCTTC	TRBD2	16	TRBV20-1	many	TRBJ2-1
CAAGDSYEQYF	TGTGCAGCGGGGGACAGCTACGAGCAGTACTTC	.	11	TRBV28	.	TRBJ2-7
CASRPNREGQPQHF	TGTGCCAGCAGACCCAACAGGGAGGGTCAGCCCCAGCATTTT	.	14	TRBV12-3/TRBV12-4	many	TRBJ1-5
CASRPSAGEGTGELLF	TGTGCCAGCAGACCTTCAGCGGGAGAGGGCACCGGGGAGCTGCTTTTT	TRBD2	16	TRBV2	.	TRBJ2-2
CASSYRGTPTDTQYF	TGTGCCAGCAGTTACCGGGGGACTCCAACAGATACGCAGTATTTT	.	15	TRBV6-2/TRBV6-3	.	TRBJ2-3
CSAKTGHGANVLTF	TGCAGTGCCAAGACAGGGCATGGGGCCAACGTCCTGACTTTC	TRBD1	14	TRBV20-1	.	TRBJ2-6
CASSLVSGTYNEQFF	TGTGCCAGCAGCTTGGTAAGCGGGACCTACAATGAGCAGTTCTTC	TRBD2	15	TRBV5-5	few	TRBJ2-1
CASITVSGRADEQFF	TGTGCCAGCATTACCGTTAGCGGGAGGGCGGATGAGCAGTTCTTC	TRBD2	15	TRBV2	many	TRBJ2-1
CASSPREGYNEQFF	TGTGCCAGCTCACCCCGGGAGGGTTACAATGAGCAGTTCTTC	TRBD2	14	TRBV18	.	TRBJ2-1
CASSYGVERANQPQHF	TGTGCCAGCAGTTACGGGGTAGAGCGAGCCAATCAGCCCCAGCATTTT	.	16	TRBV6-2/TRBV6-3	.	TRBJ1-5
CASRQGNQPQHF	TGTGCCAGCCGACAGGGTAATCAGCCCCAGCATTTT	TRBD1	12	TRBV12-3/TRBV12-4	few	TRBJ1-5
CASSEAGRGGEKLFF	TGTGCCAGCAGTGAAGCCGGCAGGGGTGGTGAAAAACTGTTTTTT	.	15	TRBV2	many	TRBJ1-4
CSARSGQDIGYTF	TGCAGTGCTAGGTCGGGACAGGATATAGGCTACACCTTC	TRBD1	13	TRBV20-1	few	TRBJ1-2
CASSSTRTGGHEQYF	TGTGCCAGCAGTTCTACCCGGACAGGGGGCCACGAGCAGTACTTC	TRBD1	15	TRBV27	few	TRBJ2-7
CASSPGQVIYGYTF	TGTGCCAGCAGCCCTGGACAGGTGATATATGGCTACACCTTC	TRBD1	14	TRBV11-2	many	TRBJ1-2
CSATDSLYGYTF	TGCAGTGCTACCGACAGCCTCTATGGCTACACCTTC	.	12	TRBV20-1	.	TRBJ1-2
CASSLDFYGGDGQETQYF	TGTGCCAGCAGTTTAGATTTCTACGGGGGGGACGGACAAGAGACCCAGTACTTC	TRBD2	18	TRBV28	once	TRBJ2-5
CASSQDRGDYNEQFF	TGCGCCAGCAGCCAAGATCGGGGAGATTACAATGAGCAGTTCTTC	.	15	TRBV4-1	few	TRBJ2-1